The clone carrying this T cell receptor (beta chain) turned up a few times. The antigen remains unidentified. This entry comes from a study of cytomegalovirus exposure and HLA in healthy donors. At the level of the study: A later analysis reported the same platform for the roughly 120 validation repertoires and the 500 to 750 first-cohort repertoires. Study-wide results and limits: According to the study, roughly 180 TCR beta chains were cytomegalovirus-associated. Subsequent analysis revealed that first-cohort TCR clusters tended to co-occur in the 110 or so validation repertoires. Rare TCR sequences dominated, though some public TCRs recurred in many donors.

This table comes from immunoSEQ multiplex PCR, and its TCRdb copy is limited to in-frame clones, with some not included. The table shows about 250,000 clones, with more than 75% occurring only once. The TCR originated in a man between 18 and 35 years old in good health and CMV-seropositive. Sequenced material: PBMCs.

The CDR3 DNA is TGTGCCAGCAGTTACTTCCCCGGGATAGGAGATACGCAGTATTTT. This encodes CASSYFPGIGDTQYF. The chain recombines TRBV6-5 with TRBJ2-3; D possibly corresponds to TRBD2 (5 bases). The CDR3 has 15 residues. The V gene's germline CDR1 is MNHEY and CDR2 SVGAGI. With 1 base removed from V and 5 bases from J, the gap between germline ends came to 13 bases.